This TCR beta chain originates from a study of shared clonotypes between healthy human individuals (dated by TCRdb to about 2020). Concerning the study at large: The cohort included three men and a couple of women between 18 and 49 years of age. Libraries were prepared and TCR repertoires were sequenced by different laboratories using diverse techniques, in order to increase sequencing depth and limit assay-specific biases. Each donor's leukapheresis produced roughly between about 0.9 and 9.5 billion PBMCs. Blood TCR repertoires of 5 or 6 healthy adults were deeply sequenced to estimate repertoire size and the extent of clonotype sharing between individuals. For each donor, three plates each were used for CD4 naive and CD4 memory, two plates were used for CD8 naive, and one plate was used for CD8 memory. What the study reported, not specific to this receptor: Sampling was limited to blood, and TCR repertoires in tissue likely differ from TCR repertoires in blood. Higher generation probabilities were observed for clonotypes shared by all four sorted-subset donors than for non-shared clonotypes. Sharing across a few donors was observed for around 5% of naive CD4, over 3% of naive CD8, 2% to 2.5% of memory CD4, and around 0.42% of memory CD8 clonotypes. Incomplete sequencing was indicated by rarefaction of sorted-subset datasets, despite the large sequencing depth. Pairwise subsampling led to the expectation that sequencing depth would affect the degree of clonotype sharing among donors. Naive subsets generally had larger estimated clonotype richness than memory subsets. The genetic and exposure-history diversity represented was limited by the small number of donors.

The trim is 6 bases for V and 6 bases for J, with a gap of 18 bases between the germline ends. Per the germline V gene, MDHEN is the CDR1 and SYDVKM is the CDR2. The CDR3 contains 15 residues, cysteine and phenylalanine counted. The read is trimmed to its CDR3 DNA, 45 bases read in frame from base 1. CD8 naive samples consisted of CD45RO-negative cells that were positively selected for CCR7, yielding a CD45RA+CCR7+ population without TemRA cells. The donors were healthy, HIV-negative adults who had no recently reported acute infections or vaccinations. Every donor was a Caucasian adult living in Nashville, Tennessee, USA. Blood was obtained by leukapheresis, after which PBMCs were separated by Ficoll-Histopaque density gradient centrifugation and cryopreserved in liquid nitrogen vapor phase. Purity and quantity of every magnetically sorted T cell population were checked by analytical flow cytometry. From each sorted fraction, genomic DNA was isolated and quantified by UV absorbance on a Nanodrop 2000c.

To note about this clone: It has no known antigen specificity. The input lacks base qualities; no much larger clone sits a single base away.

Using the deep immunoSEQ assay, TCR CDR3 regions were amplified from genomic DNA by multiplex PCR. Extracted genomic DNA from each cell subset was distributed evenly across all wells of several immunoSEQ 96-well plates, and each plate was treated as a replicate. For sorted subsets, about 200 ng genomic DNA, equal to approximately 30,000 T cell genomes, was loaded into each replicate PCR. Purified libraries were quantified with a Qubit 3.0 fluorometer, sized on a Bioanalyzer 2100, and re-quantified with the KAPA Library Quantification kit. Each immunoSEQ 96-well plate was sequenced on its own single-read 150-cycle Illumina NextSeq 550 flow cell. Processing in the source paper ran as follows. Because only junctional sequences without quality scores were contained in the immunoSEQ output, filtering matching that applied to full-length reads could not be performed. To assign V/J genes and CDR3, sequences were annotated using PyIR, a Python wrapper for IgBLAST v1.9, with IMGT germline references. Any read was removed if the V/J assignment was weak (E-value above 1e-6), the CDR3 was missing, or the read contained stop codons, out-of-frame junctions, or ambiguous translated residues. V3J clonotypes were defined as sequences sharing the same inferred V gene, J gene, and CDR3 amino acid sequence. The percentage overlap between two repertoires was calculated by dividing the number of shared unique clonotypes by the size of the smaller repertoire. RTK rarefaction, the Chao1 estimator, and Recon v2.1 estimates of unobserved clonotypes were used to assess repertoire richness. OLGA was used to compute generation probabilities for all TCRbeta clonotypes that the gDNA method yielded from a few donors. As stored in TCRdb, this immuneACCESS dataset retains in-frame rearrangements with V and J assigned. A fraction of the clones does not appear; measured against another copy, unresolved V genes explain less than half of the discrepancy, and the remainder lacks a known reason. V and J calls and clone size follow that table, whereas D and trimming were derived from the DNA. This sample gives approximately 650,000 clones in total; over 95% of them show up just once. Together, the top ten hold 0.085% to 0.11% of the sample.

The source is a woman in her thirties in good health. Sequenced material: naive CD8+ T cells sorted from blood. Explained via the paper, the cell subset or site label denotes: CD45RA+CCR7+. The chain employs TRBV28 and TRBJ1-5; possibly the D gene is TRBD1, per 5 matching bases. The DNA is TGTGCCAGCAGCCTACGACTCAGTGGGGCTCAGCCCCAGCATTTT. It encodes CASSLRLSGAQPQHF. Here the CDR3 is joined to the reference TRBV28 and TRBJ1-5 genes, and the full variable domain is: DVKVTQSSRYLVKRTGEKVFLECVQDMDHENMFWYRQDPGLGLRLIYFSYDVKMKEKGDIPEGYSVSREKKERFSLILESASTNQTSMYLCASSLRLSGAQPQHFGDGTRLSIL.